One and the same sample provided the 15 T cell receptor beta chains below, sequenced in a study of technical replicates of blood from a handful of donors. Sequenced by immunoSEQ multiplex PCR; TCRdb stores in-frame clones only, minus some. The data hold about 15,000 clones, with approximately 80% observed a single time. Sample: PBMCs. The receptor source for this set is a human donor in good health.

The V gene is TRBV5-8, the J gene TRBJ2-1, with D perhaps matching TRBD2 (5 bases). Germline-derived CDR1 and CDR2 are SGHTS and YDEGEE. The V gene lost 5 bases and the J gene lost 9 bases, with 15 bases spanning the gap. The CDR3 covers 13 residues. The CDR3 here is CASRGSFGGEQFF. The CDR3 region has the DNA TGTGCCAGCAGGGGCAGCTTCGGAGGTGAGCAGTTCTTC.

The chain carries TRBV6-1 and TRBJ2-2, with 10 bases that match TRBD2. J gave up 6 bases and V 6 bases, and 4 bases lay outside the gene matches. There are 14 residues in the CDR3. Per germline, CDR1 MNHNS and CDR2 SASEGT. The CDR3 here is CASRGTSEAGELFF. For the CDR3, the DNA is TGTGCCAGCAGGGGGACTAGCGAGGCCGGGGAGCTGTTTTTT.

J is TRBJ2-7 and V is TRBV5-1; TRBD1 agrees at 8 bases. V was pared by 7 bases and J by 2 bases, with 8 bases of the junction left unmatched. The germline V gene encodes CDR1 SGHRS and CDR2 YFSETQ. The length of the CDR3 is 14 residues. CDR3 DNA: TGCGCCAGCTGGCAGACAGGGGATACCTACGAGCAGTACTTC. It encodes CASWQTGDTYEQYF. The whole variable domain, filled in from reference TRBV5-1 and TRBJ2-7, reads KAGVTQTPRYLIKTRGQQVTLSCSPISGHRSVSWYQQTPGQGLQFLFEYFSETQRNKGNFPGRFSGRQFSNSRSEMNVSTLELGDSALYLCASWQTGDTYEQYFGPGTRLTVT.

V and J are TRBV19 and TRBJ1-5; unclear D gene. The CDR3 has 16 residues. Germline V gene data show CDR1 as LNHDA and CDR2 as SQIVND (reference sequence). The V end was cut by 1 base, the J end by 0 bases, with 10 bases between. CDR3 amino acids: CASSIGQAYSNQPQHF. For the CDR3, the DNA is TGTGCCAGTAGTATAGGGCAGGCGTATAGCAATCAGCCCCAGCATTTT. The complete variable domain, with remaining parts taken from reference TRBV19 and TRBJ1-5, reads DGGITQSPKYLFRKEGQNVTLSCEQNLNHDAMYWYRQDPGQGLRLIYYSQIVNDFQKGDIAEGYSVSREKKESFPLTVTSAQKNPTAFYLCASSIGQAYSNQPQHFGDGTRLSIL.

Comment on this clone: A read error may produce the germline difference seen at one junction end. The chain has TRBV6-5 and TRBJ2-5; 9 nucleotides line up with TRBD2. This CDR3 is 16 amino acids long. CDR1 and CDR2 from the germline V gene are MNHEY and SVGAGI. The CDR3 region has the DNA TGTGCCAGCACTTACCTTCGACTAGCGGAGCGAGAGACCCAGTACTTC. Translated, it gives CASTYLRLAERETQYF.

For the CDR3, the DNA is TGTGCCAGTAGTATCGCAGTCACCGGGGAGCTGTTTTTT. The encoded protein is CASSIAVTGELFF. The rearrangement links TRBV19 to TRBJ2-2, with unresolved D. Trimming left V 3 bases short and J 4 bases short, with 6 bases between. The CDR3 is made up of 13 amino acids. Germline V gene data show CDR1 as LNHDA and CDR2 as SQIVND (reference sequence).

Here the CDR3 reads CASSISVNTEAFF. Here the CDR3 DNA reads TGTGCCAGTAGTATATCGGTGAACACTGAAGCTTTCTTT. V gene TRBV19 combines with J gene TRBJ1-1; D ambiguous. Trimming removed 2 bases at V and 0 bases at J, with 4 bases between. This CDR3 spans 13 amino acids. Germline lookup yields CDR1 LNHDA and CDR2 SQIVND (reference sequence).

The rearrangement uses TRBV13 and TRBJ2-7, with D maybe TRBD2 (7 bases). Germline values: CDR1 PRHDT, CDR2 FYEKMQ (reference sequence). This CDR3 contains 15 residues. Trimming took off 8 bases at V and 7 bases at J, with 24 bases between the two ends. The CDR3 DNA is TGTGCCAGCCAAACTAGGGGGGGCCTCCTCGGGGAGCAGTACTTC. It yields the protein CASQTRGGLLGEQYF. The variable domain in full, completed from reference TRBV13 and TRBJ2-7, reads AAGVIQSPRHLIKEKRETATLKCYPIPRHDTVYWYQQGPGQDPQFLISFYEKMQSDKGSIPDRFSAQQFSDYHSELNMSSLELGDSALYFCASQTRGGLLGEQYFGPGTRLTVT.

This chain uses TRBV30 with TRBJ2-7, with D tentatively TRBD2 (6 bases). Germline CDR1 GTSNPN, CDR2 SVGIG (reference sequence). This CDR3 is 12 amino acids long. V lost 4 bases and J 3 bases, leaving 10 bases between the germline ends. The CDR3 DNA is TGTGCCTGGACTGGGGGAGGCTACGAGCAGTACTTC. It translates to CAWTGGGYEQYF.

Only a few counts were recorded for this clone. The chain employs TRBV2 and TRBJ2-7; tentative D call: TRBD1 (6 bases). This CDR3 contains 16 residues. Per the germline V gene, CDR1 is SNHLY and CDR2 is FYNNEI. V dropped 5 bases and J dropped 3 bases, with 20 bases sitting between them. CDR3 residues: CASSHLFNRDLYEQYF. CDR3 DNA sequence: TGTGCCAGCAGTCACCTATTTAACAGGGATCTCTACGAGCAGTACTTC.

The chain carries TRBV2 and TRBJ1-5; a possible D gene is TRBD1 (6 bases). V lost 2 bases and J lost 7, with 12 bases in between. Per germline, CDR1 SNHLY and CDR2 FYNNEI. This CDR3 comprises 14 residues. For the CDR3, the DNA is TGTGCCAGCAGTGAAAAGCAGGGGTTCCAGCCCCAGCATTTT. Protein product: CASSEKQGFQPQHF.

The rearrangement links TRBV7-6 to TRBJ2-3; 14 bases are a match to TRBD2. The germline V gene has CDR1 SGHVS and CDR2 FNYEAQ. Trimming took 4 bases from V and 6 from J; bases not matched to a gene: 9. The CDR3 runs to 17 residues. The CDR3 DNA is TGTGCCAGCAGCTCCCTGGGGACTAGCGGGAGTCCGGATACGCAGTATTTT. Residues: CASSSLGTSGSPDTQYF.

CDR3 bases: TGTGCCAGCAGCCCCTGGGGCAGGGTACAATCCGGGGAGCTGTTTTTT. This encodes CASSPWGRVQSGELFF. The chain links TRBV9 to TRBJ2-2, with D maybe TRBD1 (5 bases). Trimming removed 4 bases at V and 6 bases at J, with 19 bases between. Germline CDR1 SGDLS, CDR2 YYNGEE. CDR3 length equals 16 residues.

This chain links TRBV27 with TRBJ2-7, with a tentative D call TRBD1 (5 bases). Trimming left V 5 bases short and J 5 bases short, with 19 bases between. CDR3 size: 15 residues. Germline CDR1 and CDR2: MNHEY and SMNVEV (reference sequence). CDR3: CASSLDSWARNEQYF. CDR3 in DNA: TGTGCCAGCAGTCTCGACAGTTGGGCTCGGAACGAGCAGTACTTC.

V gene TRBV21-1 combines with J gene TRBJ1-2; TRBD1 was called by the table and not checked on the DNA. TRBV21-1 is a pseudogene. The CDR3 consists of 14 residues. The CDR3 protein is CASSKVGSRDGYTF. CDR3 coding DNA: TGTGCCAGCAGCAAAGTGGGCAGCCGCGATGGCTACACCTTC.